These 3 T cell receptor beta chains share one sample of origin, sequenced in a study of blood T cell repertoires in COVID-19 (dated by TCRdb to about 2020). The library relied on the immunoSEQ multiplex PCR assay. Entries here come from immuneACCESS through TCRdb and include only in-frame sequences with V and J called. Some clones fail to appear in such tables; in the studies checked, an unresolved V gene covers under half of the shortfall, and the cause of the remainder is unknown. Recorded for this sample are hundreds of thousands of clones; roughly nine tenths of them occurred a single time. The ten largest clonotypes hold 2.4% of the sample. Sequenced: PBMCs or T cells enriched from blood (not recorded which). These receptors came from a woman aged 18-29 years who had recovered from COVID-19.

J is TRBJ2-1 and V is TRBV6-5, with TRBD2 identical over 10 bases. V lost 10 bases and J lost 6; bases outside the gene matches: 6. This CDR3 has 13 residues. Germline V CDR1 and CDR2: MNHEY, SVGAGI. The CDR3 protein is CATSGTSVNEQFF. For the CDR3, the DNA is TGTGCCACCTCAGGGACTAGCGTCAATGAGCAGTTCTTC.

This clone was seen once. The V and J genes are TRBV6-2 or TRBV6-3 and TRBJ2-2; maybe TRBD1 (7 bases). This CDR3 comprises 14 residues. The germline V and J ends were trimmed by 5 bases and 5 bases, with 12 bases remaining between them. CDR1 MNHEY and CDR2 SVGEGT come from the germline V gene. The CDR3: CASSGGGLTGELFF. DNA of the CDR3: TGTGCCAGCAGTGGAGGGGGCTTGACCGGGGAGCTGTTTTTT.

The chain joins TRBV10-3 to TRBJ2-3; 12 bases are shared with TRBD1. This CDR3 region has 16 residues. Germline V gene lookup returns CDR1 ENHRY and CDR2 SYGVKD. With 6 bases clipped from V and 5 bases from J, the junction kept 9 bases outside the gene matches. Here the CDR3 reads CAISLTGTGGLDTQYF. The CDR3 region has the DNA TGTGCCATCAGCCTAACCGGGACAGGGGGCTTAGATACGCAGTATTTT.